This paragraph covers one TCR beta chain sequence. Its matching antigen is unknown. V shed 4 bases and J shed 4 bases, with 12 bases lying between them. This CDR3 contains 15 residues. Germline V gives CDR1 SGHRS, CDR2 YFSETQ. Those who donated were healthy bone marrow donors. The data belong to a study of cytomegalovirus exposure and HLA in healthy donors. Background on the study: Of all 400 or so donors who were genotyped, roughly 81% belonged to the Caucasian-associated ancestry cluster. Study results and limitations: An apparent linkage of common viral pathogens to several of the most significant clusters emerged in a later analysis. By a later analysis, the bulk of CMV-associated TCR beta chains appeared HLA-restricted.

The PCR used 60 Vbeta and 13 Jbeta primers. Sequencing used immunoSEQ multiplex PCR; TCRdb keeps in-frame clones, though not all of them. The sample consists of 100,000 or so clones, roughly 70% of them appearing once. The TCR was taken from a middle-aged man in good health and CMV-seronegative. Input material: PBMCs. The gene calls are TRBV5-1 and TRBJ1-6; D is undetermined. CDR3 DNA: TGCGCCAGCAGCCTACGCGGGCAGTATAATTCACCCCTCCACTTT. Encoded protein: CASSLRGQYNSPLHF.